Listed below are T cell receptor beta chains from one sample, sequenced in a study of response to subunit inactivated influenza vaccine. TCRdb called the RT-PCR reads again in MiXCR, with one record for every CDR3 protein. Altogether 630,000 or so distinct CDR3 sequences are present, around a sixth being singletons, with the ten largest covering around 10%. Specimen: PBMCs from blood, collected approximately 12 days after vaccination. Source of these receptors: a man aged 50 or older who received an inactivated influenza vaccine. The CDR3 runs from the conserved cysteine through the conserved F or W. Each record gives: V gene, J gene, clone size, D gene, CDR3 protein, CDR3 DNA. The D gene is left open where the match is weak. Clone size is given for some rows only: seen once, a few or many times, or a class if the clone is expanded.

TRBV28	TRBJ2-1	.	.	CASTMRGGSSYNEQFF	TGTGCCAGCACCATGAGGGGGGGGAGCTCCTACAATGAGCAGTTCTTC
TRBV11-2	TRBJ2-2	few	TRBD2	CASSISRTSGASGELFF	TGTGCCAGCAGCATTTCCCGGACTAGCGGGGCTTCCGGGGAGCTGTTTTTT
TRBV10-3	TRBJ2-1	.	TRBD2	CAIAGLAGEGEQFF	TGTGCCATCGCGGGACTAGCGGGAGAGGGTGAGCAGTTCTTC
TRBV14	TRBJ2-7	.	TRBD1	CASSQAGTGSYEQYF	TGTGCCAGCAGCCAGGCCGGGACAGGCTCCTACGAGCAGTACTTC
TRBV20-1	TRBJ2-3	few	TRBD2	CSARVGLAGDTQYF	TGCAGTGCAAGAGTAGGACTAGCGGGAGATACGCAGTATTTT
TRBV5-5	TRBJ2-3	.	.	CASSLEAFTDTQYF	TGTGCCAGCAGCTTGGAGGCCTTCACAGATACGCAGTATTTT
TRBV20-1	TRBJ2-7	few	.	CSATRAAGPHEQYF	TGCAGTGCTACCCGAGCAGCAGGGCCCCACGAGCAGTACTTC
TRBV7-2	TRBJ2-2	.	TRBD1	CASSPGTGGVGELFF	TGTGCCAGCAGCCCCGGGACAGGAGGTGTCGGGGAGCTGTTTTTT
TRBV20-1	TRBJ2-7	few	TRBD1	CSAHSDRGRYEQYF	TGCAGTGCTCACTCGGACAGGGGCAGGTACGAGCAGTACTTC
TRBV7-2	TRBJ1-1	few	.	CASSLSAGMNTEAFF	TGTGCCAGCAGCTTATCGGCAGGGATGAACACTGAAGCTTTCTTT
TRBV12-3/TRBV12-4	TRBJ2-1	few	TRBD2	CASSFLAGTNNEQFF	TGTGCCAGCAGTTTTCTAGCGGGAACAAACAATGAGCAGTTCTTC
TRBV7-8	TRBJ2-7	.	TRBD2	CASSLTGPGLYSYEQYF	TGTGCCAGCAGCTTAACCGGACCGGGACTATACTCCTACGAGCAGTACTTC
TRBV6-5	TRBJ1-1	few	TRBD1	CASSYGTGTVREMNTEAFF	TGTGCCAGCAGTTACGGGACAGGTACAGTGCGGGAGATGAACACTGAAGCTTTCTTT
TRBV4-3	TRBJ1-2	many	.	CASSQVASYNYGYTF	TGCGCCAGCAGCCAAGTGGCCAGCTACAACTATGGCTACACCTTC
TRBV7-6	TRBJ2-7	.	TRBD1	CASSLGTGGPREQYF	TGTGCCAGCAGCTTAGGGACAGGGGGACCTCGCGAGCAGTACTTC
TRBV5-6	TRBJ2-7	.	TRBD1	CASSSDRGREQYF	TGTGCCAGCAGTTCGGACAGGGGTCGCGAGCAGTACTTC
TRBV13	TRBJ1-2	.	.	CASRRVRDLIFSNYGYTF	TGTGCCAGCAGGCGCGTCCGGGATCTCATATTTTCTAACTATGGCTACACCTTC
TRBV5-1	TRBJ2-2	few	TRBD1	CASSPPGQGTPGELFF	TGCGCCAGCAGCCCCCCGGGACAGGGTACCCCGGGGGAGCTGTTTTTT
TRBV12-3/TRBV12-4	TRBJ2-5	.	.	CASSLGGWLRKAGQETQYF	TGTGCCAGCAGTTTAGGAGGTTGGCTACGTAAGGCGGGGCAAGAGACCCAGTACTTC
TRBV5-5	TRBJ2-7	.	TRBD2	CASSTQLATTYEQYF	TGTGCCAGCAGCACACAACTAGCGACTACCTACGAGCAGTACTTC
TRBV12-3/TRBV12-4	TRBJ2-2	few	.	CASGGTYTGELFF	TGTGCCAGCGGCGGGACTTACACCGGGGAGCTGTTTTTT
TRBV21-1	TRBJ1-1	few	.	CASSKVWGNTEAFF	TGTGCCAGCAGCAAAGTTTGGGGGAACACTGAAGCTTTCTTT
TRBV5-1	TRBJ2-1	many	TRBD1	CASSSGTGNNEQFF	TGCGCCAGCAGCTCCGGGACAGGGAACAATGAGCAGTTCTTC
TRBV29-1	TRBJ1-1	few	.	CSVHRDLNTEAFF	TGCAGCGTCCACCGGGACTTGAACACTGAAGCTTTCTTT
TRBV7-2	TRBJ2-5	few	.	CASSSQGSQETQYF	TGTGCCAGCAGCTCTCAGGGGTCCCAAGAGACCCAGTACTTC
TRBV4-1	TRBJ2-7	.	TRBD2	CASSQRHGTSGPYEQYF	TGCGCCAGCAGCCAAAGACACGGGACTAGCGGTCCCTACGAGCAGTACTTC
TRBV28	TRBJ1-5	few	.	CASSLGGVRSNQPQHF	TGTGCCAGCAGTTTAGGCGGGGTTAGGAGCAATCAGCCCCAGCATTTT
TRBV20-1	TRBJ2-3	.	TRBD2	CSARGLAATNTQYF	TGCAGTGCTAGAGGACTAGCGGCAACAAATACGCAGTATTTT
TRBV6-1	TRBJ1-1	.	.	CASRLLTGYTEAFF	TGTGCCAGCAGACTTCTGACCGGATACACTGAAGCTTTTTTT
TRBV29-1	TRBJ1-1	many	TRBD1	CSVGTGGTEAFF	TGCAGCGTTGGGACAGGGGGCACTGAAGCTTTCTTT
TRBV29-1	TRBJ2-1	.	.	CSVDSVWGNEQFF	TGCAGCGTCGACAGTGTTTGGGGGAATGAGCAGTTCTTC
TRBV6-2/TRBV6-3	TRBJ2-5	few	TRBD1	CASSRLGQQETQYF	TGTGCCAGCAGTCGACTGGGACAGCAAGAGACCCAGTACTTC
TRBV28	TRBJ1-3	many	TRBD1	CASSSLRGPLSGNTIYF	TGTGCCAGCAGCTCACTCAGGGGGCCTCTCTCTGGAAACACCATATATTTT
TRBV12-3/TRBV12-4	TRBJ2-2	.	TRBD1	CASTPDRGRNGELFF	TGTGCCAGCACCCCGGACAGGGGGCGGAACGGGGAGCTGTTTTTT
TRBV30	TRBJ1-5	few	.	CAWSLERDQPQHF	TGTGCCTGGAGTTTAGAGCGAGATCAGCCCCAGCATTTT
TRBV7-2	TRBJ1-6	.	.	CASSPSQYSSPLHF	TGTGCCAGCAGCCCCAGTCAATATAGTTCACCCCTCCACTTT
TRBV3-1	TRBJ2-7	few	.	CASSQAEVWQTTYEQYF	TGTGCCAGCAGCCAAGCCGAGGTTTGGCAGACCACCTACGAGCAGTACTTC
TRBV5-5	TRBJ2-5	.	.	CASQWYQETQYF	TGTGCCAGTCAGTGGTACCAAGAGACCCAGTACTTC
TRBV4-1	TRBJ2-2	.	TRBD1	CASSQDIGDRGIGELFF	TGCGCCAGCAGCCAAGATATTGGGGACAGGGGAATCGGGGAGCTGTTTTTT
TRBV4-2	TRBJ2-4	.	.	CASSQGRAGPPADIQYF	TGTGCCAGCAGCCAAGGTAGGGCAGGACCCCCTGCGGACATTCAGTACTTC
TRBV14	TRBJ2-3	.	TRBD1	CASSPITGATQYF	TGTGCCAGCAGCCCCATAACAGGGGCTACGCAGTATTTT
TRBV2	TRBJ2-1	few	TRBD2	CASSDWLTSGTQQFF	TGTGCCAGCAGTGATTGGTTGACTAGCGGGACCCAGCAGTTCTTC
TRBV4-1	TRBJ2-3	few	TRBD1	CASSHSGQGTDTQYF	TGCGCCAGCAGCCACTCGGGACAGGGCACAGATACGCAGTATTTT
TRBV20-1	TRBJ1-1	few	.	CSAQNRRRTNTEAFF	TGCAGTGCGCAGAACCGTCGGAGGACCAACACTGAAGCTTTCTTT
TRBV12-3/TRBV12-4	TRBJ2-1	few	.	CASTQGAEQFF	TGTGCCAGCACTCAAGGGGCGGAGCAGTTCTTC
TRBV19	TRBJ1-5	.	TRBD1	CASSQGGREPQHF	TGTGCCAGTAGTCAGGGGGGCCGAGAGCCCCAGCATTTT
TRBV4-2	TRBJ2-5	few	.	CASSQVNGIEETQYF	TGTGCCAGCAGCCAAGTGAACGGGATAGAAGAGACCCAGTACTTC
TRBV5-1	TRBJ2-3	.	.	CASSLMGTSTDTQYF	TGCGCCAGCAGCTTGATGGGGACTAGCACAGATACGCAGTATTTT
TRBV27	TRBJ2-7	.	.	CASSLSSGGTGYEQYF	TGTGCCAGCAGTTTATCTAGTGGGGGGACGGGCTACGAGCAGTACTTC
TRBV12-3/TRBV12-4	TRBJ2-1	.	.	CASSHPSLVRPNEQFF	TGTGCCAGCAGCCACCCGAGTCTAGTACGACCTAATGAGCAGTTCTTC
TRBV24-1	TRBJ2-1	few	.	CATSDLAAGADEQFF	TGTGCCACCAGTGATTTAGCCGCTGGAGCCGATGAGCAGTTCTTC
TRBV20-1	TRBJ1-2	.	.	CSAKTGGSLGYTF	TGCAGTGCTAAGACTGGGGGCTCACTTGGCTACACCTTC
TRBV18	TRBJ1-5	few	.	CASSPAPAQPQHF	TGTGCCAGCTCACCGGCCCCCGCACAGCCCCAGCATTTT
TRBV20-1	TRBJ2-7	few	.	CSARLRGASYEQYF	TGCAGTGCTAGACTCCGGGGCGCCTCCTACGAGCAGTACTTC
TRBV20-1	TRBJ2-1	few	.	CSATGSSYEQFF	TGCAGTGCAACAGGGTCTTCCTATGAGCAGTTCTTC
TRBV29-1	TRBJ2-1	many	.	CSVEIRVGEQFF	TGCAGCGTTGAAATTAGGGTGGGTGAGCAGTTCTTC